In this sample, the clone carrying this T cell receptor (beta chain) turned up a few times. This sample stems from a study of liver allograft versus peripheral blood T cells. For the study at large: Comparisons were made between T cell receptor repertoires found in transplanted livers and those circulating in recipients' peripheral blood.

Germline V gives CDR1 SEHNR, CDR2 FQNEAQ (reference sequence). With V trimmed by 1 base and J by 8 bases, 6 bases remained unmatched. This CDR3 is 16 amino acids long. TCRdb re-called the reads with MiXCR, one entry per CDR3 protein. This sample has about 13,000 distinct CDR3 sequences, with over 15% found just once. V usage is TRBV7-9 and J usage is TRBJ2-1; 12 bases are a match to TRBD2. The clonotype was recovered from a human patient who had a liver transplant. The T cells may come from the graft donor. CDR3 bases: TGTGCCAGCAGCTTAGGGACTAGCGGGAATAGGGATGAGCAGTTCTTC. This translates into CASSLGTSGNRDEQFF.